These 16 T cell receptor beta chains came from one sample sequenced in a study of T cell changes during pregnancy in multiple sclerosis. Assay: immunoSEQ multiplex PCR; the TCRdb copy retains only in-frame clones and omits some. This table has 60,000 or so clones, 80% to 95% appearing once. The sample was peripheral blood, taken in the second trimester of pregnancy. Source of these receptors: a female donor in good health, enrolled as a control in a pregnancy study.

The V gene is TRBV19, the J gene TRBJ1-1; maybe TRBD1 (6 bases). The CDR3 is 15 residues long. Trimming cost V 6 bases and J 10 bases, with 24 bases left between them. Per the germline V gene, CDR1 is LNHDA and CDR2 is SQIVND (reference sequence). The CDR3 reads CASSLPQGYFVTAFF. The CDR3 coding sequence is TGTGCCAGTAGCCTTCCACAGGGCTACTTTGTTACAGCTTTCTTT.

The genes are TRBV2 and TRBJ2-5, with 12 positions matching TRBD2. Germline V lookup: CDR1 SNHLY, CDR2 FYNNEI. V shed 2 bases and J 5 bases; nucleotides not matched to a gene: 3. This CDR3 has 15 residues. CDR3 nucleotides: TGTGCCAGCAGTGAAACCGGGACTAGCGGGGAGACCCAGTACTTC. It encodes CASSETGTSGETQYF.

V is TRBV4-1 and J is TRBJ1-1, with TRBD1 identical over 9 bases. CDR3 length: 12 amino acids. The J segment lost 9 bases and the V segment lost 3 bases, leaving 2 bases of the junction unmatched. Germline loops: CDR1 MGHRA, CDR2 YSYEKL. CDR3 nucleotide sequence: TGCGCCAGCAGCCAGGACAGGGGTAAAGCTTTCTTT. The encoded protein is CASSQDRGKAFF.

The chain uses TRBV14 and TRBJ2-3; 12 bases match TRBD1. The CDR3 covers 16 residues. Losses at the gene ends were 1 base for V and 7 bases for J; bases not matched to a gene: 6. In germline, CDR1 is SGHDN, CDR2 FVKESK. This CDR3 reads CASSQAGTGGSNTQYF. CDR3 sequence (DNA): TGTGCCAGCAGCCAAGCCGGGACAGGGGGCAGCAATACGCAGTATTTT.

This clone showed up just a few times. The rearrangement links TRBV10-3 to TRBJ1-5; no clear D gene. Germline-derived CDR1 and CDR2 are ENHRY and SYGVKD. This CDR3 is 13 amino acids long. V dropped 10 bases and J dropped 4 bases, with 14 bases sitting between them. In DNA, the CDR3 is TGTGCCACCGACTTGACGGGAAATCAGCCCCAGCATTTT. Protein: CATDLTGNQPQHF.

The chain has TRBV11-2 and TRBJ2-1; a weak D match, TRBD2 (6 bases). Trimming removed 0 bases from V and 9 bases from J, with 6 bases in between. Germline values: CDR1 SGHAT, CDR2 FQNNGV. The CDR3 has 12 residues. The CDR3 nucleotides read TGTGCCAGCAGCTTAGACGGGAGTGAGCAGTTCTTC. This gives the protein CASSLDGSEQFF.

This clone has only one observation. CDR3: CASMKILAPAYEQYF. As DNA, the CDR3 is TGTGCCAGCATGAAGATCCTGGCCCCCGCCTACGAGCAGTACTTC. The rearrangement uses TRBV6-1 and TRBJ2-7; D is unclear. CDR1 is MNHNS and CDR2 is SASEGT in the germline V gene. The CDR3 is 15 residues long. V was trimmed by 7 bases and J by 2 bases, leaving 18 bases between them.

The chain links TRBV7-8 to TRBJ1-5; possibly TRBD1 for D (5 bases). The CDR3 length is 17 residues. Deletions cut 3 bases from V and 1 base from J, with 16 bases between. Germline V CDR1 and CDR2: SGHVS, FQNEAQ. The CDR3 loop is CASSFGAAGWSNQPQHF. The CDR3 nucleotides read TGTGCCAGCAGCTTCGGGGCAGCGGGTTGGAGCAATCAGCCCCAGCATTTT.

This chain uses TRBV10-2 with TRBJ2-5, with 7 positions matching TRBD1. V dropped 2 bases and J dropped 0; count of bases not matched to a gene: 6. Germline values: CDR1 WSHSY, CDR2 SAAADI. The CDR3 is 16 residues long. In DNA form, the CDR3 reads TGCGCCAGCAGTGAGGTCGGGACAGTAAACCAAGAGACCCAGTACTTC. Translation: CASSEVGTVNQETQYF.

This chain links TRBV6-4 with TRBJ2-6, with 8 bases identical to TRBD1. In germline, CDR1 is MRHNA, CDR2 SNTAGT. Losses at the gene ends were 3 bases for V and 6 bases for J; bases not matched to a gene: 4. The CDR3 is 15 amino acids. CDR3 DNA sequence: TGTGCCAGCAGTGAGGGACAGGATGCGGCCAACGTCCTGACTTTC. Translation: CASSEGQDAANVLTF.

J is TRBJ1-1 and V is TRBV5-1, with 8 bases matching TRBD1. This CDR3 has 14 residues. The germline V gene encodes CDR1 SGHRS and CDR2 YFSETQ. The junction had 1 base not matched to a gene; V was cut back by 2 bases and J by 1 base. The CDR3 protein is CASSFGQGNTEAFF. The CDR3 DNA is TGCGCCAGCAGCTTCGGACAGGGGAACACTGAAGCTTTCTTT.

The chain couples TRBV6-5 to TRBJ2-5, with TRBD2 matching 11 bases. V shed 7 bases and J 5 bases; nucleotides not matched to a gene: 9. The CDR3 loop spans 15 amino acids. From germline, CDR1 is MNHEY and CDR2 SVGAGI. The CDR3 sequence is CASTLAGGAGETQYF. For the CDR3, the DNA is TGTGCCAGCACCTTAGCGGGAGGGGCCGGGGAGACCCAGTACTTC.

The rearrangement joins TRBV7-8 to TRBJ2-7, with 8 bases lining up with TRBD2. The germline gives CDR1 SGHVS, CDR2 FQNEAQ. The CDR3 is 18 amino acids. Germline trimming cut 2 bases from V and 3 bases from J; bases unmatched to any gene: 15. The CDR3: CASSLRVQREPKGYEQYF. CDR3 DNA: TGTGCCAGCAGCTTAAGGGTCCAGCGGGAGCCCAAGGGCTACGAGCAGTACTTC.

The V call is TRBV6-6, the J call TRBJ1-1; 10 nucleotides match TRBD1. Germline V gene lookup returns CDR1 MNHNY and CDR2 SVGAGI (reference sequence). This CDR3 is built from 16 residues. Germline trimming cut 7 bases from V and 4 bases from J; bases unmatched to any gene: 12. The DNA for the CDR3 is TGTGCCAGCACCAAGGACAGGGGGGTGAGGGGCACTGAAGCTTTCTTT. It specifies CASTKDRGVRGTEAFF.

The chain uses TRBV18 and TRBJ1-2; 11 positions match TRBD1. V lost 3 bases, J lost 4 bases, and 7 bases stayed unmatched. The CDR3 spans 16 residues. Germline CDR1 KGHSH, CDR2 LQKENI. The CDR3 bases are TGTGCCAGCTCACCGCCGGACAGGGGGCTGTTCTATGGCTACACCTTC. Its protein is CASSPPDRGLFYGYTF.

Here the CDR3 DNA reads TGTGCCAGCAGTTACATTGCAGTCCAAGAGACCCAGTACTTC. Translated: CASSYIAVQETQYF. This chain connects TRBV6-6 to TRBJ2-5; D is uncertain. CDR1 is MNHNY, CDR2 SVGAGI, per germline (reference sequence). The CDR3 extends over 14 amino acids. The V and J ends lost 2 bases and 1 base respectively, with 8 bases between them.